This TCR beta chain came from a study of cytomegalovirus exposure and HLA in healthy donors. Study-level findings and limits: Rarity marked most TCR sequences, yet some public TCRs occurred in many donors. Later on, a genetic analysis was performed. It linked a missense variant in DCLRE1C with V- and J-gene trimming of TCR beta. 87-base-pair reads could not separate some V segments, including TRBV6-2 and TRBV6-3. In vitro work confirmed that a few CMV-associated chains recognize CMV antigens.

CDR1 and CDR2 from the germline V gene are SNHLY and FYNNEI. Trimming cost V 5 bases and J 0 bases; bases outside gene matches: 5. The CDR3 is made up of 15 amino acids. Vbeta (60) and Jbeta (13) primers were used in the PCR. Only in-frame clones appear in the TCRdb table, and some are missing; sequencing was by immunoSEQ multiplex PCR. The data contain about 140,000 clones, roughly 74% of them singletons. In regard to this clone: Its antigen is as yet unknown.

This sequence was found in a woman aged 18-29 years in good health and CMV-seropositive. Sequenced input: PBMCs. The J gene is TRBJ2-3, the V gene TRBV2; 7 bases map to TRBD2. CDR3 sequence (DNA): TGTGCCAGCAGTATGGGGGGGTTCAGCACAGATACGCAGTATTTT. It specifies CASSMGGFSTDTQYF.